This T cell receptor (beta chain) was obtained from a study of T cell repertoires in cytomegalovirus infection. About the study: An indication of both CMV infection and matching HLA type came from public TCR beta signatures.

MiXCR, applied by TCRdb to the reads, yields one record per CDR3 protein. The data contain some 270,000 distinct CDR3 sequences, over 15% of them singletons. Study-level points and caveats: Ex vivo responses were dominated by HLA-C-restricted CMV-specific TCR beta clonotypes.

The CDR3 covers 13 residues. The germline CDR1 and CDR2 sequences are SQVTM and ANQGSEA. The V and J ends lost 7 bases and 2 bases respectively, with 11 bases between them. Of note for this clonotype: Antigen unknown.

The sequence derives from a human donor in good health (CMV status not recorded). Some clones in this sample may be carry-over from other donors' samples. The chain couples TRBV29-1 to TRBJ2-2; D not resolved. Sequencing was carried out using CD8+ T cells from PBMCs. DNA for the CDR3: TGCAGCGCAAGGACCATCAACACCGGGGAGCTGTTTTTT. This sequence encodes CSARTINTGELFF.